In its sample, the clone carrying this T cell receptor (beta chain) was seen once. The entry originates in a study of control samples from healthy donors and cancer patients. The method was immunoSEQ multiplex PCR; TCRdb's version includes in-frame clones alone and lacks a portion of them. In the table there are about 120,000 clones, over 75% of which are singletons. CDR3 length: 14 residues. CDR1 SGHTA and CDR2 FQGTGA come from the germline V gene. V was pared by 6 bases and J by 2 bases, with 13 bases between. This receptor was identified in a woman aged 55-75 years with lung cancer. Sequenced sample: PBMCs. The V call is TRBV7-3, the J call TRBJ1-2, with D possibly being TRBD1 (5 bases). This chain's CDR3 is CASRKDQGNYGYTF. In DNA form, the CDR3 reads TGTGCCAGCAGAAAAGATCAGGGAAACTATGGCTACACCTTC.